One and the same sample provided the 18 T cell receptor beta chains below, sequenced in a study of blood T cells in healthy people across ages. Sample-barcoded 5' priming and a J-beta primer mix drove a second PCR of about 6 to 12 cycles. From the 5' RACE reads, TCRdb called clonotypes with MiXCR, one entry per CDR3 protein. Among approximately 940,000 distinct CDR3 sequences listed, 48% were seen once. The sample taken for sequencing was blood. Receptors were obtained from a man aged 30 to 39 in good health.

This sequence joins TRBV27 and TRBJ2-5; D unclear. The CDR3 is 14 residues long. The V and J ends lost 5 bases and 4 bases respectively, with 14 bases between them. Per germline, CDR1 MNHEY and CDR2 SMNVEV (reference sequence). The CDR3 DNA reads TGTGCCAGCAGTCTCGCACTGAAGCGAGAGACCCAGTACTTC. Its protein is CASSLALKRETQYF.

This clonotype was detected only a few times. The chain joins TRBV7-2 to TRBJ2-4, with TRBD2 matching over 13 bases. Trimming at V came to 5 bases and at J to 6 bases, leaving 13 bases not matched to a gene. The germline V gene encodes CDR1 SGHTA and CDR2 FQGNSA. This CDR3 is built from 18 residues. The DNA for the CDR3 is TGTGCCAGCAGCCCTCTACTAGCGGGGGGGCGAGTTACAAACATTCAGTACTTC. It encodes CASSPLLAGGRVTNIQYF. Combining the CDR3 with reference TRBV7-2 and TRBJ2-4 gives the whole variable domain GAGVSQSPSNKVTEKGKDVELRCDPISGHTALYWYRQSLGQGLEFLIYFQGNSAPDKSGLPSDRFSAERTGGSVSTLTIQRTQQEDSAVYLCASSPLLAGGRVTNIQYFGAGTRLSVL.

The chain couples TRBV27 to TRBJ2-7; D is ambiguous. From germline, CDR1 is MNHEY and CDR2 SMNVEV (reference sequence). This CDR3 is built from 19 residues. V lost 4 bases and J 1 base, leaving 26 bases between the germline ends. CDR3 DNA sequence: TGTGCCAGCAGTTCAAATACCGCTCCCTACACCGGGCCGTCCTACGAGCAGTACTTC. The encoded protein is CASSSNTAPYTGPSYEQYF.

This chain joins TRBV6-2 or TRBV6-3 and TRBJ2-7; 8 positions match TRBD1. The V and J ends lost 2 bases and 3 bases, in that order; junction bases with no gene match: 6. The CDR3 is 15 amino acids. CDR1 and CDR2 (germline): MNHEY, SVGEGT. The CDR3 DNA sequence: TGTGCCAGCAGTTACGTAGCAGGGGGCTTCTACGAGCAGTACTTC. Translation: CASSYVAGGFYEQYF.

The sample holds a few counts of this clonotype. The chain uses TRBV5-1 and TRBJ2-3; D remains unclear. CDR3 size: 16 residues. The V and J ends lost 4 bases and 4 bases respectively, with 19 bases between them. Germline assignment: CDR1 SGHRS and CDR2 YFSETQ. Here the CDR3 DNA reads TGCGCCAGCAGCCCTTCCCTCGTTCTCAAGGCAGATACGCAGTATTTT. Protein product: CASSPSLVLKADTQYF.

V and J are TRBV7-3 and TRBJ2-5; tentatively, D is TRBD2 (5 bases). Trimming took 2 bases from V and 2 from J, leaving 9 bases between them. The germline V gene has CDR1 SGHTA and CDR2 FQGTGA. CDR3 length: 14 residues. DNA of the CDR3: TGTGCCAGCAGCTTAGGTCCGGGACAAGAGACCCAGTACTTC. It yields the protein CASSLGPGQETQYF. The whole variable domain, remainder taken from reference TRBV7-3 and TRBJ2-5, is GAGVSQTPSNKVTEKGKYVELRCDPISGHTALYWYRQSLGQGPEFLIYFQGTGAADDSGLPNDRFFAVRPEGSVSTLKIQRTERGDSAVYLCASSLGPGQETQYFGPGTRLLVL.

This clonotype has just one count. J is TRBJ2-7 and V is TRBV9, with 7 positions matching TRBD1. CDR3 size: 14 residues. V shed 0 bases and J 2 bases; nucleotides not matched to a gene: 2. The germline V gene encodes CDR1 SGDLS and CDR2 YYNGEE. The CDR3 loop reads CASSVDQGAYEQYF. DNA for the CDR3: TGTGCCAGCAGCGTAGACCAGGGGGCCTACGAGCAGTACTTC.

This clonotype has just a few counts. The CDR3 nucleotides are TGTGCCAGCAGCCAAGTCGTTAAGGGGAATGAAGCTTTCTTT. Translated: CASSQVVKGNEAFF. The rearrangement joins TRBV3-1 to TRBJ1-1; D may be TRBD1 (5 bases). The germline V gene encodes CDR1 LGHDT and CDR2 YNNKEL (reference sequence). V lost 1 base, J lost 7 bases, and 13 bases lay in between. The CDR3 runs to 14 residues.

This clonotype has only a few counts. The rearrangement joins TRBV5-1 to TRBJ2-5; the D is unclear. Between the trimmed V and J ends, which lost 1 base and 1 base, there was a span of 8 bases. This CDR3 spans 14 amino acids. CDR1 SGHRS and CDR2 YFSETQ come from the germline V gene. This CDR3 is CASSLWIAQETQYF. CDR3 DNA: TGCGCCAGCAGCTTGTGGATAGCCCAAGAGACCCAGTACTTC.

This chain's CDR3 is CASSQEVYGVTTDAQYF. Written as DNA, the CDR3 is TGTGCCAGCAGCCAAGAGGTGTATGGGGTCACCACCGATGCGCAGTATTTT. V usage is TRBV3-1 and J usage is TRBJ2-3; D not certain. Trimming left V 0 bases short and J 10 bases short, with 23 bases between. Germline loops: CDR1 LGHDT, CDR2 YNNKEL (reference sequence). The CDR3 consists of 17 residues.

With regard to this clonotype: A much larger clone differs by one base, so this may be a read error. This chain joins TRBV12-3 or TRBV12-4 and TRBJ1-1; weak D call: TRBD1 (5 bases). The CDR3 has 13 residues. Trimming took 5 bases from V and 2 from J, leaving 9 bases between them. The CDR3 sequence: CASSPGFNTEAFF. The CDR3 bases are TGTGCCAGCAGTCCAGGGTTCAACACTGAAGCTTTCTTT.

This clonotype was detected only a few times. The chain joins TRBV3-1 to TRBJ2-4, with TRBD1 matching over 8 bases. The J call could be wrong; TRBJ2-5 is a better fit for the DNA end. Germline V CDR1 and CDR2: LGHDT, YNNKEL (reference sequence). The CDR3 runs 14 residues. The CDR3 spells CASRPAGGPETQYF. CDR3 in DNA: TGTGCCAGCAGACCCGCAGGGGGCCCAGAGACCCAGTACTTC.

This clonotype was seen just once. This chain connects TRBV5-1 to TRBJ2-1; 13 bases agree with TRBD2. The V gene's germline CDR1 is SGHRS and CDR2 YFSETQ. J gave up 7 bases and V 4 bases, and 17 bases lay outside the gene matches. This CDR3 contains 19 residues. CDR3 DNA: TGCGCCAGCAGCCGGCCCCCGGGGACTAGCGGGGACGGAACAAATGAGCAGTTCTTC. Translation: CASSRPPGTSGDGTNEQFF.

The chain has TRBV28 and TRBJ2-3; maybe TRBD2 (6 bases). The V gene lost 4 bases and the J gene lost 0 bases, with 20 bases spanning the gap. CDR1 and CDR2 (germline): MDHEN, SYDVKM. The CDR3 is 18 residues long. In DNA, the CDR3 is TGTGCCAGCAGTTCGGGACTGGCAGCCTGGACTAGCACAGATACGCAGTATTTT. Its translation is CASSSGLAAWTSTDTQYF.

The DNA of the CDR3 is TGCAGTGGACTACGTGGCGAAGAGACCCAGTACTTC. It is translated as CSGLRGEETQYF. J is TRBJ2-5 and V is TRBV20-1, with a possible D match to TRBD2 (5 bases). Between the trimmed V and J ends, which lost 7 bases and 3 bases, there was a span of 12 bases. This CDR3 is built from 12 residues. CDR1 is DFQATT, CDR2 SNEGSKA, per germline (reference sequence).

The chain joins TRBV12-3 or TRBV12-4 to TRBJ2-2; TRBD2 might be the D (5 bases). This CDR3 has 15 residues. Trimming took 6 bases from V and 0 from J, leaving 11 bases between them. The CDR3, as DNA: TGTGCCAGCAGACCTCAACTAGCGAACACCGGGGAGCTGTTTTTT. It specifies CASRPQLANTGELFF.

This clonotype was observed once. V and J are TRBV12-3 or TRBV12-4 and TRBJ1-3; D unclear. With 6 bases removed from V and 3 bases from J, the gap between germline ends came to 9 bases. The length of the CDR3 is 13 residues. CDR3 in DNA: TGTGCCAGCAGGGATCTTGGTGGAAACACCATATATTTT. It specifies CASRDLGGNTIYF.

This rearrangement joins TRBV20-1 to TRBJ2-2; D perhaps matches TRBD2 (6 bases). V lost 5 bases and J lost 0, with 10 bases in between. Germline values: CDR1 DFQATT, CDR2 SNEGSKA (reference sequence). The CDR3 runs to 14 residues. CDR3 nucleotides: TGCAGTGCTGGGGGACTTACGAACACCGGGGAGCTGTTTTTT. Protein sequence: CSAGGLTNTGELFF.